This passage covers 11 T cell receptor beta chains from one sample sequenced in a study of blood T cells in healthy people across ages. Using a J-beta primer mix together with a sample-barcoded 5' primer, a second PCR was run for about 6 to 11 cycles. TCRdb re-derived calls from the 5' RACE reads in MiXCR, one entry per CDR3 protein. Of approximately 680,000 distinct CDR3 sequences listed, roughly 30% were seen once; the top ten hold less than 20%. Sample: blood. These receptors all stem from an elderly woman in good health.

This chain uses TRBV7-2 with TRBJ2-3, with 7 nucleotides matching TRBD2. This CDR3 spans 13 amino acids. Per germline, CDR1 SGHTA and CDR2 FQGNSA. V shed 4 bases, J shed 6 bases, and the junction held 4 bases outside the gene matches. In DNA, the CDR3 is TGTGCCAGCAGCTATTGGGGGGGGGATACGCAGTATTTT. Amino acids: CASSYWGGDTQYF.

The chain joins TRBV4-3 to TRBJ1-2; a possible D gene is TRBD1 (6 bases). The CDR3 is 15 amino acids. Germline assignment: CDR1 LGHNA and CDR2 YSLEER. V was shortened by 4 bases and J by 6 bases, with 18 bases between the two germline ends. CDR3 in DNA: TGCGCCAGCAGCCTCGACCACCCAGGGGATAATGGCTACACCTTC. Translation: CASSLDHPGDNGYTF.

This clonotype was found a few times. The gene calls are TRBV9 and TRBJ1-1; D uncertain. The CDR3 is 13 amino acids. V shed 3 bases and J shed 11 bases, with 17 bases lying between them. Germline CDR1 reads SGDLS; CDR2 reads YYNGEE. Here the CDR3 DNA reads TGTGCCAGCAGCGCAGATCGTAGGGCACGCGCTTTCTTT. Its translation: CASSADRRARAFF.

As concerns this clonotype: A read error may produce the germline difference seen at one junction end. CDR3 sequence: CSARDPGGVGYTF. The DNA of the CDR3 is TGCAGTGCGAGAGATCCAGGGGGGGTTGGCTACACCTTC. V usage is TRBV20-1 and J usage is TRBJ1-2, with 7 bases lining up with TRBD1. Germline V gives CDR1 DFQATT, CDR2 SNEGSKA (reference sequence). This CDR3 comprises 13 residues.

This clonotype came up many times. A read error may account for a junction end that differs from germline. The CDR3 nucleotides are TGTGCTAGCAGCCCCCTGCCAGGGGGCGAGCAGTACTTC. It yields the protein CASSPLPGGEQYF. V and J are TRBV7-7 and TRBJ2-7; 7 nucleotides match TRBD1. CDR3 length: 13 amino acids. Looked up from germline, CDR1 is SSHAT and CDR2 is FNYEAQ (reference sequence).

The table lists this clonotype with many counts. V usage is TRBV20-1 and J usage is TRBJ1-1, with a tentative D call TRBD1 (6 bases). Looked up from germline, CDR1 is DFQATT and CDR2 is SNEGSKA (reference sequence). Trimming cost V 3 bases and J 3 bases, with 17 bases left between them. CDR3 length: 15 amino acids. For the CDR3, the DNA is TGCAGTGCTAGGGAACTTACAGGGTTGGACACTGAAGCTTTCTTT. It encodes CSARELTGLDTEAFF.

A note on this clonotype: The junction differs from germline at one of its ends, possibly a read error. The chain recombines TRBV7-9 with TRBJ2-7, with 15 bases matching TRBD2. The CDR3 is 17 amino acids. Germline V gene lookup returns CDR1 SEHNR and CDR2 FQNEAQ (reference sequence). This CDR3 is CASSLGLAGGTTYERYF. CDR3 in DNA: TGTGCCAGCAGCTTGGGACTAGCGGGGGGCACCACCTACGAGCGGTACTTC.

The rearrangement joins TRBV18 to TRBJ1-6; perhaps TRBD1 as D (5 bases). Germline V gene lookup returns CDR1 KGHSH and CDR2 LQKENI. Deletions cut 2 bases from V and 11 bases from J, with 16 bases between. This CDR3 is built from 15 residues. As DNA, the CDR3 is TGTGCCAGCTCACCAGAAGGGGCCGAAGGGACACCCCTCCACTTT. This codes for CASSPEGAEGTPLHF.

Many counts were recorded for this clonotype. The chain carries TRBV28 and TRBJ2-7; no clear D. The CDR3 runs to 16 residues. The V end was cut by 5 bases, the J end by 4 bases, with 21 bases between. Germline-derived CDR1 and CDR2 are MDHEN and SYDVKM. The chain's CDR3 is CASSTLEKGPYYEQYF. For the CDR3, the DNA is TGTGCCAGCAGTACACTCGAAAAAGGTCCTTATTACGAGCAGTACTTC.

The table lists this clonotype with many counts. This sequence joins TRBV6-5 and TRBJ2-7, with a weak D call TRBD2 (6 bases). The V gene lost 5 bases and the J gene lost 2 bases, with 16 bases spanning the gap. The germline V gene encodes CDR1 MNHEY and CDR2 SVGAGI. The CDR3 consists of 15 residues. CDR3 sequence (DNA): TGTGCCAGCAGTCGAAGCCCCGCGGGAACCTACGAGCAGTACTTC. This translates into CASSRSPAGTYEQYF.

This clonotype has only a few counts. The rearrangement joins TRBV5-6 to TRBJ2-2, with D perhaps being TRBD1 or TRBD2 (6 bases each). The ends were cut back, 5 bases at V and 3 bases at J, with 17 bases in the middle. The CDR3 loop spans 16 amino acids. The germline CDR1 and CDR2 sequences are SGHDT and YYEEEE. CDR3 nucleotide sequence: TGTGCCAGCAGTCGCCTGGGGGGCTCGGACACCGGGGAGCTGTTTTTT. Protein: CASSRLGGSDTGELFF.